This T cell receptor (beta chain) was identified in a study of Graves' ophthalmopathy and Graves' hyperthyroidism. Study-wide results and caveats: Cross-validated, the 13-signature model showed 87.88%/81.08% sensitivity/specificity, and 80%/75% in the test set.

In this sample, this clonotype turned up many times. Its target is not known. Using RNA transcripts, the TCR beta CDR3 regions were amplified. The first-round RT-PCR employed HTBI primers together with the Qiagen OneStep RT-PCR kit. A multiplex PCR was then performed as the second round. TCRdb processed the multiplex PCR reads anew with MiXCR; each CDR3 protein has one entry. The sample shows about 480,000 distinct CDR3 sequences, about an eighth of them seen only once. Lactation, pregnancy, uncontrolled infections and other autoimmune diseases were all grounds for excluding patients. The receptor was derived from a woman in her twenties or thirties with Graves' ophthalmopathy. The specimen was blood.

This CDR3 reads CAWSKGSLSYEQYF. In nucleotides, the CDR3 is TGTGCCTGGAGTAAGGGCAGTCTCTCCTACGAGCAGTACTTC. The rearrangement joins TRBV30 to TRBJ2-7; D is uncertain. The V and J ends lost 2 bases and 0 bases respectively, with 11 bases between them. Per germline, CDR1 GTSNPN and CDR2 SVGIG (reference sequence). The CDR3 loop spans 14 amino acids.